These 26 T cell receptor beta chains share one sample of origin, sequenced in a study of spatial heterogeneity in lung cancer. Regarding time point: blood at routine non-recurrence follow-up after resection. Unsorted samples of tumor, nontumor lung or frozen PBMC had their whole RNA sequenced. One entry per CDR3 protein results from TCRdb running MiXCR on the 5' RACE reads. The sample has about 52,000 distinct CDR3 sequences, around 6.7% seen once. Sequenced material: PBMCs, taken at follow-up. The origin of the receptors is a female donor with early-stage non-small cell lung cancer.

This clonotype was observed many times. V gene TRBV29-1 combines with J gene TRBJ2-7; D gene uncertain. V lost 3 bases and J 4 bases, leaving 7 bases between the germline ends. CDR1 and CDR2 (germline): SQVTM, ANQGSEA. This CDR3 comprises 11 residues. The CDR3 nucleotides read TGCAGCGTTGATTGGGGTTACGAGCAGTACTTC. This sequence encodes CSVDWGYEQYF.

Many counts were recorded for this clonotype. The chain is built from TRBV7-8 and TRBJ2-3, with 8 bases fitting TRBD2. CDR3 length: 15 amino acids. With 6 bases clipped from V and 3 bases from J, the junction kept 8 bases outside the gene matches. The germline CDR1 and CDR2 sequences are SGHVS and FQNEAQ. The CDR3 reads CASRKSGGRTDTQYF. For the CDR3, the DNA is TGTGCCAGCAGAAAAAGCGGGGGTCGGACAGATACGCAGTATTTT.

There are many counts of this clonotype. The gene calls are TRBV25-1 and TRBJ1-1, with D perhaps TRBD1 (6 bases). The CDR3 has 13 amino acids. V was pared by 2 bases and J by 7 bases, with 11 bases between. Germline V gene lookup returns CDR1 MGHDK and CDR2 SYGVNS. The DNA for the CDR3 is TGTGCCAGCAGTGAACAGGGGTACAATGAAGCTTTCTTT. Amino acids: CASSEQGYNEAFF.

This clonotype was observed at least ten times. V usage is TRBV28 and J usage is TRBJ2-1; D is undetermined. Trimming left V 4 bases short and J 0 bases short, with 13 bases between. The length of the CDR3 is 16 residues. Germline values: CDR1 MDHEN, CDR2 SYDVKM. The CDR3 loop is CASSSQGSGSYNEQFF. DNA of the CDR3: TGTGCCAGCAGTTCCCAAGGCAGTGGCTCCTACAATGAGCAGTTCTTC.

This clonotype was counted between two and nine times. The V and J genes are TRBV27 and TRBJ2-1; TRBD2 aligns across 12 bases. CDR3 length: 16 residues. The V segment lost 2 bases and the J segment 9 bases; nucleotides outside the gene matches: 8. Germline lookup yields CDR1 MNHEY and CDR2 SMNVEV (reference sequence). CDR3 in amino acids: CASSLPGLAGLGEQFF. As DNA, the CDR3 is TGTGCCAGCAGTTTACCAGGACTAGCGGGGCTGGGTGAGCAGTTCTTC.

V usage is TRBV9 and J usage is TRBJ2-5; D perhaps matches TRBD1 (6 bases). This CDR3 region has 14 residues. V gave up 0 bases and J gave up 5 bases, with 11 bases separating them. CDR1 is SGDLS and CDR2 is YYNGEE in the germline V gene. The CDR3 here is CASSVGQAGETQYF. CDR3 DNA: TGTGCCAGCAGCGTAGGACAGGCGGGTGAGACCCAGTACTTC.

This clonotype was seen more than once but under ten times. V is TRBV4-1 and J is TRBJ1-2; D may be TRBD1 (6 bases). The CDR3 totals 13 residues. Looked up from germline, CDR1 is MGHRA and CDR2 is YSYEKL. Trimming left V 4 bases short and J 4 bases short, with 10 bases between. CDR3 DNA: TGCGCCAGCAGCCGCATGGACAGCTATGGCTACACCTTC. This gives the protein CASSRMDSYGYTF.

The rearrangement uses TRBV6-5 and TRBJ2-1, with TRBD1 identical over 8 bases. CDR3 length: 13 residues. Germline V gene lookup returns CDR1 MNHEY and CDR2 SVGAGI. The V segment lost 5 bases and the J segment 8 bases; nucleotides outside the gene matches: 5. The CDR3, as DNA: TGTGCCAGCAGTAGGACAGGGAGGTATGAGCAGTTCTTC. It yields the protein CASSRTGRYEQFF.

At least ten counts were recorded for this clonotype. CDR3 loop: CSAGRNYNEQFF. The DNA for the CDR3 is TGCAGTGCGGGACGGAACTACAATGAGCAGTTCTTC. The chain uses TRBV20-1 and TRBJ2-1; tentatively, D is TRBD1 or TRBD2 (5 bases each). The CDR3 length is 12 residues. Germline V gene lookup returns CDR1 DFQATT and CDR2 SNEGSKA (reference sequence). V shed 6 bases and J shed 3 bases, with 9 bases lying between them.

This chain joins TRBV7-9 and TRBJ1-1; 8 nucleotides match TRBD1. The trim removed 5 bases at V and 4 bases at J, leaving 6 bases unmatched. Germline V gene lookup returns CDR1 SEHNR and CDR2 FQNEAQ (reference sequence). The CDR3 covers 14 residues. CDR3 coding DNA: TGTGCCAGCAGCGAGGGACAGGTTCCCACTGAAGCTTTCTTT. Encoded protein: CASSEGQVPTEAFF.

At least ten counts were recorded for this clonotype. The CDR3: CASSRRTGGWGEQFF. CDR3 bases: TGTGCCAGCAGCCGCCGGACAGGGGGCTGGGGTGAGCAGTTCTTC. The chain uses TRBV5-6 and TRBJ2-1; 11 bases are a match to TRBD1. CDR3 length: 15 residues. CDR1 and CDR2 from the germline V gene are SGHDT and YYEEEE. V lost 4 bases and J lost 9; bases outside the gene matches: 9.

The chain carries TRBV7-9 and TRBJ1-4, with a possible D match to TRBD1 (5 bases). This CDR3 has 14 amino acids. Germline loops: CDR1 SEHNR, CDR2 FQNEAQ (reference sequence). The ends were cut back, 5 bases at V and 8 bases at J, with 15 bases in the middle. The CDR3 DNA is TGTGCCAGCAGCCCCCGGGGCCTAGGGGAAAAACTGTTTTTT. Protein product: CASSPRGLGEKLFF.

This clonotype showed up many times. In DNA form, the CDR3 reads TGTGCCAGCAGCCCTCGGTCAAGCGGAAGTGAGCAGTTCTTC. The encoded protein is CASSPRSSGSEQFF. The rearrangement links TRBV9 to TRBJ2-1, with a possible D match to TRBD2 (5 bases). In germline, CDR1 is SGDLS, CDR2 YYNGEE. V lost 4 bases, J lost 9 bases, and 17 bases lay in between. This CDR3 region has 14 residues.

The chain links TRBV7-9 to TRBJ2-7; D is perhaps TRBD1 (6 bases). From germline, CDR1 is SEHNR and CDR2 FQNEAQ (reference sequence). The CDR3 has 15 residues. V was shortened by 6 bases and J by 0 bases, with 15 bases between the two germline ends. The CDR3 reads CASSRDTLFSYEQYF. The CDR3 region has the DNA TGTGCCAGCAGTCGGGACACCTTATTCTCCTACGAGCAGTACTTC.

The chain combines TRBV4-1 with TRBJ2-1; D possibly corresponds to TRBD1 (5 bases). V gave up 5 bases and J gave up 5 bases, with 10 bases separating them. Germline values: CDR1 MGHRA, CDR2 YSYEKL. CDR3 length: 13 residues. The CDR3 nucleotides are TGCGCCAGCAGCTACCAGGGCCACAATGAGCAGTTCTTC. Protein product: CASSYQGHNEQFF.

There are many counts of this clonotype. The chain has TRBV20-1 and TRBJ2-7, with TRBD1 identical over 9 bases. CDR3 length equals 15 residues. The J segment lost 3 bases and the V segment lost 6 bases, leaving 12 bases of the junction unmatched. The germline gives CDR1 DFQATT, CDR2 SNEGSKA (reference sequence). CDR3 bases: TGCAGTGCGGGCAGGGTGGGACAGGGAGGCTACGAGCAGTACTTC. This codes for CSAGRVGQGGYEQYF.

This clonotype has a count of ten or more. The chain couples TRBV28 to TRBJ2-2; TRBD2 agrees at 8 bases. V gave up 2 bases and J gave up 4 bases; unmatched junction bases: 3. Germline-derived CDR1 and CDR2 are MDHEN and SYDVKM. CDR3 length equals 15 residues. DNA for the CDR3: TGTGCCAGCAGTTTACCCGGGACTAGCACCGGGGAGCTGTTTTTT. Its translation is CASSLPGTSTGELFF.

The V call is TRBV3-1, the J call TRBJ2-5; D possibly corresponds to TRBD2 (6 bases). The CDR3 is 17 residues long. V was clipped by 3 bases and J by 4 bases, with 21 bases between them. Germline V CDR1 and CDR2: LGHDT, YNNKEL (reference sequence). The DNA of the CDR3 is TGTGCCAGCAGCCAGTCCTTTTACTCCCAGCGGGCAGAGACCCAGTACTTC. It translates to CASSQSFYSQRAETQYF.

This clonotype has a count of ten or more. DNA of the CDR3: TGTGCCAGCAGTGCCGGCGGGATCAACACTGAAGCTTTCTTT. Its protein product is CASSAGGINTEAFF. This chain joins TRBV6-1 and TRBJ1-1; the D is unclear. This CDR3 contains 14 residues. The ends were cut back, 4 bases at V and 2 bases at J, with 11 bases in the middle. Germline assignment: CDR1 MNHNS and CDR2 SASEGT.

This clonotype was recorded a few times. This may be a read error: a much more frequent sequence differs by one nucleotide. This chain joins TRBV6-6 and TRBJ1-2; D gene unclear. Germline V lookup: CDR1 MNHNY, CDR2 SVGAGI (reference sequence). CDR3 length: 12 amino acids. The CDR3 DNA reads as TGTGCCAGCACCCAAGTTGGCTATGGCTACCCCTTC. It is translated as CASTQVGYGYPF.

This clonotype was recorded at least ten times. V gene TRBV20-1 combines with J gene TRBJ2-3; 13 positions match TRBD2. V shed 4 bases, J shed 7 bases, and the junction held 8 bases outside the gene matches. Germline V gives CDR1 DFQATT, CDR2 SNEGSKA (reference sequence). This CDR3 contains 15 residues. The CDR3 region has the DNA TGCAGTGCTACAACTAGCGGGGGGGCAGGATATACGCAGTATTTT. Translating it yields CSATTSGGAGYTQYF.

This chain connects TRBV20-1 to TRBJ1-1; D is unclear. Trimming removed 3 bases from V and 1 base from J, with 12 bases in between. The CDR3 loop spans 14 amino acids. Germline lookup yields CDR1 DFQATT and CDR2 SNEGSKA (reference sequence). DNA for the CDR3: TGCAGTGCTAGGTCAACCCGGGGGAACACTGAAGCTTTCTTT. This sequence encodes CSARSTRGNTEAFF.

The chain carries TRBV20-1 and TRBJ2-6; D is ambiguous. Germline values: CDR1 DFQATT, CDR2 SNEGSKA (reference sequence). V lost 3 bases and J 2 bases, leaving 11 bases between the germline ends. The CDR3 extends over 15 amino acids. CDR3 sequence (DNA): TGCAGTGCTAGCGGGTCCCTCCCTGGGGCCAACGTCCTGACTTTC. Amino acid sequence: CSASGSLPGANVLTF.

This clonotype was counted at least ten times. The chain joins TRBV6-4 to TRBJ1-6; D unresolved. The CDR3 consists of 15 residues. Germline-derived CDR1 and CDR2 are MRHNA and SNTAGT. The ends were cut back, 0 bases at V and 3 bases at J, with 6 bases in the middle. The CDR3 sequence is CASSDSGNYNSPLHF. The DNA for the CDR3 is TGTGCCAGCAGTGACTCTGGCAACTATAATTCACCCCTCCACTTT.

This clonotype appeared many times. The chain uses TRBV12-3 or TRBV12-4 and TRBJ2-1; the match to TRBD1 covers 7 bases. The CDR3 spans 14 residues. Trimming cost V 4 bases and J 9 bases; bases outside gene matches: 9. CDR3 residues: CASSSNRGNGEQFF. CDR3 in DNA: TGTGCCAGCAGTTCCAACAGGGGTAACGGTGAGCAGTTCTTC.

The rearrangement joins TRBV3-1 to TRBJ1-1, with a possible D match to TRBD1 (5 bases). V shed 4 bases and J shed 5 bases, with 8 bases lying between them. CDR3 length: 12 amino acids. From germline, CDR1 is LGHDT and CDR2 YNNKEL (reference sequence). CDR3 nucleotides: TGTGCCAGCAGCCGAGGGGAGACTGAAGCTTTCTTT. This translates into CASSRGETEAFF.